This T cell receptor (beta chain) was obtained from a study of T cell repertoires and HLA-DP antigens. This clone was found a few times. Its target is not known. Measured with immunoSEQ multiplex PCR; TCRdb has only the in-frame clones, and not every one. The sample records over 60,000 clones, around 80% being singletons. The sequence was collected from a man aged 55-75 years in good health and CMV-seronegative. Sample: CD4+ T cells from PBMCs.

The CDR3 nucleotides are TGCGCCAGCAGCACCCAGAGGGGAAACACCATATATTTT. Its protein product is CASSTQRGNTIYF. V gene TRBV4-1 combines with J gene TRBJ1-3; D gene uncertain. CDR1 is MGHRA, CDR2 YSYEKL, per germline. Trimming stripped 5 bases from V and 4 bases from J, with 9 bases between. The CDR3 has 13 residues.